The clone carrying this TCR beta chain has a count of ten or more. This specimen belongs to a study of blood T cells in healthy people across ages. Sample-barcoded 5' priming and a J-beta primer mix drove a second PCR of about 6 to 11 cycles. TCRdb passed the 5' RACE reads through MiXCR, listing each CDR3 protein once. The sample gives 700,000 or so distinct CDR3 sequences, 22% of which show up once; roughly a fifth is in the top ten. Per the germline V gene, CDR1 is SEHNR and CDR2 is FQNEAQ (reference sequence). Trimming stripped 6 bases from V and 6 bases from J, with 21 bases between. The CDR3 runs to 16 residues.

This chain links TRBV7-9 with TRBJ2-1; perhaps TRBD2 as D (5 bases). The sequenced sample was blood. The clonotype was recovered from a man aged 70-80 years in good health. CDR3 loop: CASRPFDRGLSNEQFF. As DNA, the CDR3 is TGTGCCAGCAGACCCTTTGACCGAGGGTTAAGCAATGAGCAGTTCTTC.